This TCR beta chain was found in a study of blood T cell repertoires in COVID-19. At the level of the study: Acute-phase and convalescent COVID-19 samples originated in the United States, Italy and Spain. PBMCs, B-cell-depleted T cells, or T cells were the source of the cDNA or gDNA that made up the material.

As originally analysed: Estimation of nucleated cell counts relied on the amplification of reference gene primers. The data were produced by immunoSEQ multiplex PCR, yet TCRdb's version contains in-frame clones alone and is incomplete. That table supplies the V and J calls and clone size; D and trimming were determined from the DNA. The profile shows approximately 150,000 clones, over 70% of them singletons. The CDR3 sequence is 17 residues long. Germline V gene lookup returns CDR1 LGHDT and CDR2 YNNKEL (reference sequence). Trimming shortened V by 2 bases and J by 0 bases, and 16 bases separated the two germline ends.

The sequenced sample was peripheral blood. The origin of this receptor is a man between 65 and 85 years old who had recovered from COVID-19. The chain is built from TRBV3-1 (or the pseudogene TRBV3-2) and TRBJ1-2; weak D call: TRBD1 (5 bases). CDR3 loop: CASSQSYRLRTNYGYTF. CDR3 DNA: TGTGCCAGCAGCCAAAGCTACAGGCTTCGAACTAACTATGGCTACACCTTC.